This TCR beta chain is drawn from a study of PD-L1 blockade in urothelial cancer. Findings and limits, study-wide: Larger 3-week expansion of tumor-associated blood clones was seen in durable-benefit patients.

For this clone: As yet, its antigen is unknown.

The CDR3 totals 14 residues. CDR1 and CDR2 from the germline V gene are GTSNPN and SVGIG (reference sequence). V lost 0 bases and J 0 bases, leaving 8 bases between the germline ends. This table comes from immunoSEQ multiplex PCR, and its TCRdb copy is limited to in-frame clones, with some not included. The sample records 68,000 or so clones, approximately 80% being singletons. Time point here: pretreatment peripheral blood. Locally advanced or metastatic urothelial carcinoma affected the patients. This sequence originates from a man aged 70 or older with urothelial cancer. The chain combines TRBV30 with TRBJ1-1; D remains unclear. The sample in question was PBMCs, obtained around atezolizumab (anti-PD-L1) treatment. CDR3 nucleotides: TGTGCCTGGAGTGTCCGGGAATTGAACACTGAAGCTTTCTTT. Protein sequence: CAWSVRELNTEAFF.